Listed below are T cell receptor beta chains from one sample, sequenced in a study of regulatory T cells in long-lasting Graves disease. MiXCR, run by TCRdb on the multiplex PCR reads, gives a single entry per CDR3 protein. This table has about 540,000 distinct CDR3 sequences, about 13% appearing once. The data were also submitted as part of a second study, on T cells in Graves' hyperthyroidism and ophthalmopathy.

The source was peripheral blood mononuclear cells (PBMCs), collected at new diagnosis, from a patient treated with antithyroid drugs. The receptors were gathered from a man aged 30 to 45 with Graves disease. The CDR3 runs from the conserved cysteine through the conserved F or W. A D gene is named only where the DNA matches it firmly. A row's size may be missing; if present it is once, few, many or a size class.

>many|TRBD1|TRBV20-1|TRBJ2-5
TGCAGTGCTACAAACCTACAGGGGACCCAAGAGACCCAGTACTTC
CSATNLQGTQETQYF
>many|TRBD2|TRBV20-1|TRBJ2-5
TGCAGTGCTAGCCTGCGGGGGGGTGTCGAGACCCAGTACTTC
CSASLRGGVETQYF
>many|.|TRBV25-1|TRBJ1-4
TGTGCCAGCAGTGAATGGGCCGGAAATAATGAAAAACTGTTTTTT
CASSEWAGNNEKLFF
>.|.|TRBV20-1|TRBJ2-1
TGCAGTGCTTGGGCCGGGAGCTCCTACAATGAGCAGTTCTTC
CSAWAGSSYNEQFF
>.|.|TRBV27|TRBJ1-6
TGTGCCTCCCCCCAGGGCTATAATTCACCCCTCCACTTT
CASPQGYNSPLHF
>many|.|TRBV27|TRBJ2-2
TGTGCCAGCAGTTTAGCGGTCATCACCGGGGAGCTGTTTTTT
CASSLAVITGELFF
>few|.|TRBV5-5|TRBJ1-2
TGTGCCAGCAGCACCCGGACTGTTAACTATGGCTACACCTTC
CASSTRTVNYGYTF
>.|.|TRBV10-3|TRBJ1-3
TGTGCCATCTTTCTTGAGGCTGGAAACACCATATATTTT
CAIFLEAGNTIYF
>many|.|TRBV6-9|TRBJ1-6
TGTGCCAGCAGTTCCAGGGAGGGGTCACCCCTCCACTTT
CASSSREGSPLHF
>many|TRBD2|TRBV2|TRBJ2-3
TGTGCCAGCTATCTCACGGGAGGGGTCGCAGATACGCAGTATTTT
CASYLTGGVADTQYF
>many|TRBD1|TRBV11-2|TRBJ2-7
TGTGCCAGCAGCTTAGCTTCCTGGGACAGGGGCTACGAGCAGTACTTC
CASSLASWDRGYEQYF
>many|TRBD1|TRBV2|TRBJ2-7
TGTGCCAGCAGCCCCGACAGGGTCGAGCAGTACTTC
CASSPDRVEQYF
>.|.|TRBV29-1|TRBJ1-1
TGCAACGTTGCCCGGTTGCCTGAAGCTTTCTTT
CNVARLPEAFF
>few|TRBD1|TRBV19|TRBJ2-7
TGTGCCAGTAGTACTGCCTCCGGGACAGGTTCCTACGAGCAGTACTTC
CASSTASGTGSYEQYF
>many|.|TRBV11-2|TRBJ1-1
TGTGCCAGCAGCTTAGACCCTCAGGGTCCTGAAGCTTTCTTT
CASSLDPQGPEAFF
>.|.|TRBV27|TRBJ2-1
TGTGCCTGCATCTACCGAGTGGGCCCATCAAAGCGCAATGAGCAGTTCTTC
CACIYRVGPSKRNEQFF
>.|.|TRBV20-1|TRBJ2-7
TGCAGTGCTAGAGAAGCCTACGAGCAGTACTTC
CSAREAYEQYF
>.|.|TRBV13|TRBJ2-3
TGTGCCAGCAGTTCCGAAACCCCAGATACGCAGTATTTT
CASSSETPDTQYF
>.|TRBD2|TRBV20-1|TRBJ2-7
TGCAGTGCTAGTAGACTAGCGGGAGGGCAAGAGCAGTACTTC
CSASRLAGGQEQYF
>many|TRBD1|TRBV6-1|TRBJ1-4
TGTGCCAGCAGCATTGGGACAGGGACTGAAAAACTGTTTTTT
CASSIGTGTEKLFF